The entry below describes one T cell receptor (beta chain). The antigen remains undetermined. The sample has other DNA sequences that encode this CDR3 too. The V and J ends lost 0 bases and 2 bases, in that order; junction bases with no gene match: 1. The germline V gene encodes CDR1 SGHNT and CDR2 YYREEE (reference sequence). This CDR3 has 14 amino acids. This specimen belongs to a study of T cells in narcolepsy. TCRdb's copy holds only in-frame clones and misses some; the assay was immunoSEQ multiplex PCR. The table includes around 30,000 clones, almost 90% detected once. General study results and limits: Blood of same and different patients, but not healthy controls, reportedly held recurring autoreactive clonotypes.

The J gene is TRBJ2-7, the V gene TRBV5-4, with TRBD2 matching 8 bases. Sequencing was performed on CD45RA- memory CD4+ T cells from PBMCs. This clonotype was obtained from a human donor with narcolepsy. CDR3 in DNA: TGTGCCAGCAGCTTGGCGGGGGGGGCCTACGAGCAGTACTTC. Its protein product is CASSLAGGAYEQYF.